Below, 25 T cell receptor beta chains from the same sample are listed, as sequenced in a study of blood T cell repertoires in COVID-19. Sequenced by immunoSEQ multiplex PCR; TCRdb stores in-frame clones only, minus some. The sample shows over 200,000 clones, around nine tenths of them seen only once. The specimen was peripheral blood. The receptors were sampled from a woman in her forties with acute or convalescent COVID-19.

A few counts support this clone. The V gene is TRBV7-3, the J gene TRBJ1-1; 7 bases are shared with TRBD1. Germline assignment: CDR1 SGHTA and CDR2 FQGTGA. V was clipped by 4 bases and J by 0 bases; unmatched bases: 8. This CDR3 comprises 16 residues. For the CDR3, the DNA is TGTGCCAGCAGCTCGCAGGGGGGTATCATGAACACTGAAGCTTTCTTT. This translates into CASSSQGGIMNTEAFF.

Details on this clone: Other nucleotide sequences from this sample produce the same CDR3. The J gene is TRBJ1-5, the V gene TRBV18, with a tentative D call TRBD1 (6 bases). The CDR3 length is 14 residues. V lost 3 bases to trimming and J lost 4 bases, with 10 bases between them. Looked up from germline, CDR1 is KGHSH and CDR2 is LQKENI. CDR3 nucleotide sequence: TGTGCCAGCTCACCCCGGACAGATAATCAGCCCCAGCATTTT. It is translated as CASSPRTDNQPQHF.

This chain uses TRBV5-1 with TRBJ2-3; TRBD1 aligns across 12 bases. The V and J ends lost 4 bases and 11 bases, in that order; junction bases with no gene match: 8. Germline CDR1 reads SGHRS; CDR2 reads YFSETQ. The CDR3 has 14 amino acids. The DNA for the CDR3 is TGCGCCAGCAGCCCGGGACAGGGGGCGCAGGAGCAGTATTTT. This encodes CASSPGQGAQEQYF.

The rearrangement joins TRBV3-1 (or the pseudogene TRBV3-2) to TRBJ2-7; 9 bases align to TRBD2. Germline CDR1 and CDR2: LGHDT and YNNKEL (reference sequence). V gave up 1 base and J gave up 0 bases; unmatched junction bases: 7. This CDR3 is 17 amino acids long. CDR3 bases: TGTGCCAGCAGCCAAGGGAGCGGGGGGCCTTCCTCCTACGAGCAGTACGTC. It codes for CASSQGSGGPSSYEQYV.

The CDR3: CASYLSGGAADTQYF. The CDR3 DNA reads as TGCGCCAGCTACCTTAGCGGGGGGGCTGCAGATACGCAGTATTTT. The chain recombines TRBV5-1 with TRBJ2-3; 11 bases are a match to TRBD2. The CDR3 totals 15 residues. Per the germline V gene, CDR1 is SGHRS and CDR2 is YFSETQ. J was trimmed by 4 bases and V by 7 bases; bases with no gene match: 8.

This clone is a singleton in its sample. The rearrangement links TRBV5-5 to TRBJ1-2; 10 bases map to TRBD1. Germline trimming cut 4 bases from V and 5 bases from J; bases unmatched to any gene: 14. CDR1 is SGHKS and CDR2 is YYEKEE in the germline V gene (reference sequence). CDR3 size: 17 residues. The CDR3 DNA follows: TGTGCCAGCAGCCCCCTGGGACAGGGGAGTTCAACATATGGCTACACCTTC. This encodes CASSPLGQGSSTYGYTF.

This sequence joins TRBV7-8 and TRBJ2-4; 7 nucleotides agree with TRBD1. CDR1 is SGHVS and CDR2 is FQNEAQ in the germline V gene. With V trimmed by 7 bases and J by 1 base, 16 bases remained unmatched. The CDR3 spans 18 residues. CDR3 in amino acids: CASTNPLRQGVAKNIQYF. The DNA for the CDR3 is TGTGCCAGCACCAACCCGCTCAGACAGGGCGTCGCCAAAAACATTCAGTACTTC.

This chain uses TRBV29-1 with TRBJ1-2, with D maybe TRBD1 (6 bases). CDR1 SQVTM and CDR2 ANQGSEA come from the germline V gene. The CDR3 is made up of 12 amino acids. V was clipped by 7 bases and J by 4 bases, with 13 bases between them. The CDR3 DNA reads TGCAGCGCCGAAAGGGACATCTATGGCTACACCTTC. Translating gives CSAERDIYGYTF.

This chain connects TRBV7-9 to TRBJ1-2; TRBD1 matches 7 bases. The CDR3 runs to 14 residues. V dropped 8 bases and J dropped 0; count of bases not matched to a gene: 6. CDR1 is SEHNR and CDR2 is FQNEAQ in the germline V gene (reference sequence). Here the CDR3 reads CASGWDSSNYGYTF. As DNA, the CDR3 is TGTGCCAGCGGTTGGGACAGTTCTAACTATGGCTACACCTTC.

The rearrangement joins TRBV4-1 to TRBJ1-4; D gene unclear. Trimming pared 0 bases from V and 3 bases from J, leaving 8 bases between. This CDR3 spans 15 amino acids. Germline V gives CDR1 MGHRA, CDR2 YSYEKL. DNA for the CDR3: TGCGCCAGCAGCCAAGATCGGACTTCTAATGAAAAACTGTTTTTT. Encoded protein: CASSQDRTSNEKLFF.

The genes are TRBV12-3 or TRBV12-4 and TRBJ2-1; D gene uncertain. The CDR3 loop spans 12 amino acids. Trimming shortened V by 4 bases and J by 6 bases, and 7 bases separated the two germline ends. The DNA for the CDR3 is TGTGCCAGCAGTTCGGGTATCAATGAGCAGTTCTTC. Its protein is CASSSGINEQFF.

The rearrangement links TRBV24-1 to TRBJ2-1; TRBD1 agrees at 10 bases. CDR3 length: 14 amino acids. V trimming: 10 bases; J trimming: 4 bases; junction bases outside the gene matches: 6. Germline CDR1 KGHDR, CDR2 SFDVKD. The CDR3 sequence is CATQGGQGYNEQFF. The CDR3 DNA reads TGTGCCACTCAGGGGGGACAGGGGTACAATGAGCAGTTCTTC.

The chain is built from TRBV19 and TRBJ2-1; 11 nucleotides align to TRBD2. CDR3 size: 15 residues. CDR1 is LNHDA, CDR2 SQIVND, per germline (reference sequence). With 5 bases clipped from V and 3 bases from J, the junction kept 3 bases outside the gene matches. This CDR3 is CASSAGLADYNEQFF. CDR3 DNA sequence: TGTGCCAGTAGTGCGGGACTAGCGGACTACAATGAGCAGTTCTTC.

The chain employs TRBV2 and TRBJ2-3, with TRBD2 matching 9 bases. CDR3 size: 14 residues. CDR1 is SNHLY, CDR2 FYNNEI, per germline. V dropped 2 bases and J dropped 8; count of bases not matched to a gene: 5. CDR3 loop: CASSEILSGGTQYF. CDR3 nucleotide sequence: TGTGCCAGCAGTGAAATCCTTAGCGGGGGTACGCAGTATTTT.

The chain couples TRBV19 to TRBJ1-6, with 7 bases fitting TRBD1. The CDR3 is 14 amino acids. The ends lost 5 bases at V and 11 bases at J; junction bases unmatched: 9. Germline loops: CDR1 LNHDA, CDR2 SQIVND (reference sequence). CDR3: CASSSRHRGAPLHF. The CDR3 nucleotides are TGTGCCAGTAGTTCTCGACACAGGGGCGCACCCCTCCACTTT. The whole variable domain, filled in from reference TRBV19 and TRBJ1-6, reads DGGITQSPKYLFRKEGQNVTLSCEQNLNHDAMYWYRQDPGQGLRLIYYSQIVNDFQKGDIAEGYSVSREKKESFPLTVTSAQKNPTAFYLCASSSRHRGAPLHFGNGTRLTVT.

The chain has TRBV5-4 and TRBJ2-1, with 8 bases identical to TRBD2. Germline V gene sequence: CDR1 SGHNT, CDR2 YYREEE (reference sequence). This CDR3 comprises 18 residues. With 2 bases clipped from V and 2 bases from J, the junction kept 12 bases outside the gene matches. The CDR3 DNA sequence: TGTGCCAGCAGCTTTGGGGGGAGCGGGGGCCTCACCTACAATGAGCAGTTCTTC. Protein sequence: CASSFGGSGGLTYNEQFF.

J is TRBJ1-1 and V is TRBV2, with no clear D. Germline CDR1 reads SNHLY; CDR2 reads FYNNEI. The CDR3 is 14 residues long. Trimming cost V 7 bases and J 3 bases, with 15 bases left between them. The CDR3 loop is CASKSTSTYTEAFF. The CDR3 DNA reads as TGTGCCAGCAAATCGACAAGCACCTACACTGAAGCTTTCTTT.

The chain has TRBV6-5 and TRBJ1-1, with 11 nucleotides matching TRBD1. The germline gives CDR1 MNHEY, CDR2 SVGAGI. V shed 6 bases and J 1 base; nucleotides not matched to a gene: 1. The CDR3 sequence is 14 residues long. The CDR3 DNA reads as TGTGCCAGCAGGGGGACAGGGGGGAACACTGAAGCTTTCTTT. This translates into CASRGTGGNTEAFF.

V gene TRBV11-2 combines with J gene TRBJ2-3; a weak D match, TRBD2 (6 bases). V was clipped by 5 bases and J by 2 bases, with 17 bases between them. There are 16 residues in the CDR3. CDR1 and CDR2 (germline): SGHAT, FQNNGV. The DNA for the CDR3 is TGTGCCAGCAGCCCCCTGGGGGGTTCACACACAGATACGCAGTATTTT. Its protein is CASSPLGGSHTDTQYF.

The genes are TRBV24-1 and TRBJ2-3; TRBD2 matches 7 bases. Trimming removed 2 bases from V and 6 bases from J; junction bases left unmatched: 13. Germline V gene sequence: CDR1 KGHDR, CDR2 SFDVKD. This CDR3 contains 17 residues. Written as DNA, the CDR3 is TGTGCCACCAGTGATTATCCGTGGGGGGGAGTAGCTGATACGCAGTATTTT. Amino acid sequence: CATSDYPWGGVADTQYF.

The chain recombines TRBV12-3 or TRBV12-4 with TRBJ1-1; unclear D gene. V dropped 5 bases and J dropped 7 bases, with 8 bases sitting between them. The CDR3 extends over 11 amino acids. The CDR3 bases are TGTGCCAGCAGTCCAACGGGTGAAGCTTTCTTT. It encodes CASSPTGEAFF.

This chain connects TRBV27 to TRBJ2-3; no definite D call. The germline V gene encodes CDR1 MNHEY and CDR2 SMNVEV (reference sequence). This CDR3 spans 16 amino acids. V was pared by 0 bases and J by 5 bases, with 15 bases between. CDR3 nucleotides: TGTGCCAGCAGTTTATCGATGTTAGAAAGTGGAGATACGCAGTATTTT. It translates to CASSLSMLESGDTQYF.

The V and J genes are TRBV7-8 and TRBJ1-4, with D possibly matching TRBD1 (6 bases). CDR1 is SGHVS and CDR2 is FQNEAQ in the germline V gene. V lost 6 bases to trimming and J lost 1 base, with 9 bases between them. The CDR3 has 14 residues. For the CDR3, the DNA is TGTGCCAGCAGTAGGGGGATAACTAATGAAAAACTGTTTTTT. Encoded protein: CASSRGITNEKLFF.

This chain uses TRBV19 with TRBJ1-2; D is possibly TRBD1 (6 bases). The V gene's germline CDR1 is LNHDA and CDR2 SQIVND (reference sequence). Trimming left V 7 bases short and J 2 bases short, with 20 bases between. The CDR3 length is 16 residues. The CDR3 DNA follows: TGTGCCAGTACGCTATCACCTTGGACAGCGAACTATGGCTACACCTTC. Its protein is CASTLSPWTANYGYTF.

The table lists this clone with a count of one. This chain connects TRBV2 to TRBJ1-2; 7 bases fit TRBD1. V gave up 6 bases and J gave up 4 bases; unmatched junction bases: 11. The CDR3 has 15 amino acids. CDR1 and CDR2 (germline): SNHLY, FYNNEI. The CDR3 here is CASRFNRDSLYGYTF. CDR3 nucleotides: TGTGCCAGCAGATTCAACCGGGACAGTCTCTATGGCTACACCTTC. The variable domain in full, completed from reference TRBV2 and TRBJ1-2, reads EPEVTQTPSHQVTQMGQEVILRCVPISNHLYFYWYRQILGQKVEFLVSFYNNEISEKSEIFDDQFSVERPDGSNFTLKIRSTKLEDSAMYFCASRFNRDSLYGYTFGSGTRLTVV.